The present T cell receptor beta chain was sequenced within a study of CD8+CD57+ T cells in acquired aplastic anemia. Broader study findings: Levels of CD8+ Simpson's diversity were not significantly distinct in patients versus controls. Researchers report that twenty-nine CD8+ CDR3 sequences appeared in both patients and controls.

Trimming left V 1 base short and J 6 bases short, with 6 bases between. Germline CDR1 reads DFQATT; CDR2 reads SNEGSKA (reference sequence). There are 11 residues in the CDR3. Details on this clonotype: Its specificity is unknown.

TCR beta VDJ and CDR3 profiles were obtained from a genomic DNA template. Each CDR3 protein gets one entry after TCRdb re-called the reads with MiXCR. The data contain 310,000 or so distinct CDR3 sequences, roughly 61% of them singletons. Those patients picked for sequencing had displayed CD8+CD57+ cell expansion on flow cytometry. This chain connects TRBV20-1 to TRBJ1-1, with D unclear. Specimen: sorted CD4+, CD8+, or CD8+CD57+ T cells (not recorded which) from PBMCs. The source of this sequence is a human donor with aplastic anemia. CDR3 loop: CSARGMAEAFF. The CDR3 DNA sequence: TGCAGTGCTAGAGGAATGGCTGAAGCTTTCTTT.